The sequence of this T cell receptor (beta chain) was determined in a study of blood T cell repertoires in COVID-19. Germline-derived CDR1 and CDR2 are MNHEY and SVGAGI. This CDR3 is 15 amino acids long. Trimming took 7 bases from V and 0 from J, leaving 16 bases between them. Per the authors' pipeline: Estimation of nucleated cell counts was performed using reference gene primer amplification. Data came from immunoSEQ multiplex PCR; TCRdb stores just in-frame clones and leaves some out. The DNA was the basis for D and trimming; V, J and clone size are from that table. The repertoire holds more than 200,000 clones, with about 81% as singletons.

The TCR was taken from a woman aged 80 or older with COVID-19, enrolled during active disease. Sequencing was performed on peripheral blood. The chain uses TRBV6-5 and TRBJ2-7; D may be TRBD2 (6 bases). CDR3 sequence: CASTPAGISSYEQYF. The DNA of the CDR3 is TGTGCCAGCACCCCCGCGGGGATTAGCTCCTACGAGCAGTACTTC.